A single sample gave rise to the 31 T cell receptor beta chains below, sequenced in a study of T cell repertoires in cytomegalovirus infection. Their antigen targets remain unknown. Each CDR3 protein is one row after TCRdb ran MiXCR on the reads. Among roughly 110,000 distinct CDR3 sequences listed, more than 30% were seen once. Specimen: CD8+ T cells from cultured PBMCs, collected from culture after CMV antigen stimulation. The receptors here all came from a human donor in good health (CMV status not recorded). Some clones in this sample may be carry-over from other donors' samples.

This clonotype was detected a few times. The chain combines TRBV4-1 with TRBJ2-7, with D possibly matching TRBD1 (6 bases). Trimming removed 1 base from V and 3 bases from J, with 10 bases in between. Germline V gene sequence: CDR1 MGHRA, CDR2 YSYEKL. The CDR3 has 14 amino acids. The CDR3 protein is CASSQVEGDYEQYF. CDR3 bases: TGCGCCAGCAGCCAAGTAGAGGGGGACTACGAGCAGTACTTC.

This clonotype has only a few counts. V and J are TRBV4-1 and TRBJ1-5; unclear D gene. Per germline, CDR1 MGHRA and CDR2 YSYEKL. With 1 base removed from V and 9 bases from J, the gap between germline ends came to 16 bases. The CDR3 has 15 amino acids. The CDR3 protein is CASSQVEGSSRPQHF. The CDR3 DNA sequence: TGCGCCAGCAGCCAAGTAGAGGGATCGAGCCGGCCCCAGCATTTT.

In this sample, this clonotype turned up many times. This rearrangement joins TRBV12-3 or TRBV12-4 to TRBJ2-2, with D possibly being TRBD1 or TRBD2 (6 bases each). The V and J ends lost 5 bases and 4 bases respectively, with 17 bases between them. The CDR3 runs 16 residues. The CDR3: CASSPRLGGGTGELFF. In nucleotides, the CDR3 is TGTGCCAGCAGTCCCCGCCTGGGGGGCGGCACCGGGGAGCTGTTTTTT.

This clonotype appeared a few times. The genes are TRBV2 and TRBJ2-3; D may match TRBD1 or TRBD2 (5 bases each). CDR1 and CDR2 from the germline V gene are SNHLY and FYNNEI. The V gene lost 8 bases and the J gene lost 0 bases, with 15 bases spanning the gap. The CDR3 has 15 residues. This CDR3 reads CASGAGTSSTDTQYF. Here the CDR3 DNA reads TGTGCCAGCGGAGCCGGGACCTCGAGCACAGATACGCAGTATTTT.

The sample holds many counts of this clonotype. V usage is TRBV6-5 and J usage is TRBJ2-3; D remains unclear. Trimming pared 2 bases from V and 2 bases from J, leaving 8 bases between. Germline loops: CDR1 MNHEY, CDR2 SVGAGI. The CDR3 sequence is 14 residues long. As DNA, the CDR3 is TGTGCCAGCAGTTACAGATATCTCACAGATACGCAGTATTTT. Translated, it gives CASSYRYLTDTQYF.

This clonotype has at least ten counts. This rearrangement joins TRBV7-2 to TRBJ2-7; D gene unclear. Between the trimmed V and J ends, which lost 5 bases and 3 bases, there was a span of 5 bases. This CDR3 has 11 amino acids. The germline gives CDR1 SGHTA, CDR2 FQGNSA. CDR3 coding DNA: TGTGCCAGCAGCCCCGGCTACGAGCAGTACTTC. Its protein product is CASSPGYEQYF. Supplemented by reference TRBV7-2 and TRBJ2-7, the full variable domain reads GAGVSQSPSNKVTEKGKDVELRCDPISGHTALYWYRQSLGQGLEFLIYFQGNSAPDKSGLPSDRFSAERTGGSVSTLTIQRTQQEDSAVYLCASSPGYEQYFGPGTRLTVT.

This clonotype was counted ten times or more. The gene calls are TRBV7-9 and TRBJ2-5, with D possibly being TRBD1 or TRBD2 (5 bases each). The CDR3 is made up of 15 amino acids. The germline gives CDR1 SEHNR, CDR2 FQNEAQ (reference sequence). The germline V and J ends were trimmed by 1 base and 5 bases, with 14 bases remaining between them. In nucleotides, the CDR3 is TGTGCCAGCAGCTTAGGCTACAGGCCGGGGGAGACCCAGTACTTC. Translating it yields CASSLGYRPGETQYF.

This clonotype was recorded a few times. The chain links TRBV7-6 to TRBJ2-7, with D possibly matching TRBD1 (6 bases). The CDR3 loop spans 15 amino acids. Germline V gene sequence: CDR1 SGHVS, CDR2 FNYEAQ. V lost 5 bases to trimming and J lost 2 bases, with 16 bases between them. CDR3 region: CASSPQGSTTYEQYF. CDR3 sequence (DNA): TGTGCCAGCAGCCCACAGGGATCCACCACCTACGAGCAGTACTTC. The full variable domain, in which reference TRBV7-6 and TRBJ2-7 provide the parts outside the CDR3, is GAGVSQSPRYKVTKRGQDVALRCDPISGHVSLYWYRQALGQGPEFLTYFNYEAQQDKSGLPNDRFSAERPEGSISTLTIQRTEQRDSAMYRCASSPQGSTTYEQYFGPGTRLTVT.

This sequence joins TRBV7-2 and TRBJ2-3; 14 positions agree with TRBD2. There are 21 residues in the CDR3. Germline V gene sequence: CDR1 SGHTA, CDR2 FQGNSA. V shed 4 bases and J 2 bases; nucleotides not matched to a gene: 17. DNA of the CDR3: TGTGCCAGCAGCTCCAAGACTAGCGGGGGGGCGTCCCCGATGCCCACAGATACGCAGTATTTT. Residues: CASSSKTSGGASPMPTDTQYF.

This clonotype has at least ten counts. The chain's CDR3 is CASSHSPRADPGLTYNEQFF. CDR3 in DNA: TGTGCCAGCAGCCATTCTCCCCGGGCGGACCCGGGCCTCACCTACAATGAGCAGTTCTTC. This chain uses TRBV14 with TRBJ2-1; D remains unclear. The ends were cut back, 3 bases at V and 2 bases at J, with 26 bases in the middle. Germline CDR1 reads SGHDN; CDR2 reads FVKESK. CDR3 length: 20 residues.

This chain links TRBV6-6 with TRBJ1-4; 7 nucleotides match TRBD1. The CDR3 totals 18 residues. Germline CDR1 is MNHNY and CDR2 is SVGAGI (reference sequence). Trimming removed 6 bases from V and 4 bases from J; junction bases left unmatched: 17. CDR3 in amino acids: CASSSGQVIPAVNEKLFF. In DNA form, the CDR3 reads TGTGCCAGCAGCTCTGGACAGGTGATCCCCGCTGTTAATGAAAAACTGTTTTTT.

The CDR3 loop is CSVWPPPPGQGVNTEAFF. CDR3 DNA sequence: TGCAGCGTTTGGCCCCCCCCCCCCGGACAGGGGGTGAACACTGAAGCTTTCTTT. The chain links TRBV29-1 to TRBJ1-1; TRBD1 matches 10 bases. CDR3 length: 18 residues. The V and J ends lost 5 bases and 0 bases, in that order; junction bases with no gene match: 15. Germline V CDR1 and CDR2: SQVTM, ANQGSEA.

CDR3 sequence: CASSRDPGGNQPQHF. DNA for the CDR3: TGTGCCAGCAGCCGTGACCCTGGGGGCAATCAGCCCCAGCATTTT. This chain joins TRBV5-5 and TRBJ1-5, with D unclear. V shed 4 bases and J shed 2 bases, with 13 bases lying between them. CDR3 length: 15 residues. The germline V gene encodes CDR1 SGHKS and CDR2 YYEKEE (reference sequence).

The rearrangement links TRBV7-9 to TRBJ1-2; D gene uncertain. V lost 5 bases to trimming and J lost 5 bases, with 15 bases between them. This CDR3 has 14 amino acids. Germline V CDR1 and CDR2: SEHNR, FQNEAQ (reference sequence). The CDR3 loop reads CASSPTSGFYGYTF. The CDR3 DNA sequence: TGTGCCAGCAGCCCCACCTCGGGTTTTTATGGCTACACCTTC. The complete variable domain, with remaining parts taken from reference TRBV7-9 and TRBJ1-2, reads DTGVSQNPRHKITKRGQNVTFRCDPISEHNRLYWYRQTLGQGPEFLTYFQNEAQLEKSRLLSDRFSAERPKGSFSTLEIQRTEQGDSAMYLCASSPTSGFYGYTFGSGTRLTVV.

The CDR3 here is CATQQGQETQYF. The CDR3 DNA reads as TGTGCGACCCAACAGGGACAAGAGACCCAGTACTTC. V and J are TRBV12-3 or TRBV12-4 and TRBJ2-5; D is possibly TRBD1 (6 bases). This CDR3 contains 12 residues.

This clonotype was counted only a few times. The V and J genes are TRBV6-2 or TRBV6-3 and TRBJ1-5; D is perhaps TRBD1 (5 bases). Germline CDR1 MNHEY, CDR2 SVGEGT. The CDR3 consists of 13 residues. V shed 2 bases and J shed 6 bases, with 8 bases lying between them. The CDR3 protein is CASSYPGGQPQHF. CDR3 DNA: TGTGCCAGCAGTTACCCGGGGGGTCAGCCCCAGCATTTT.

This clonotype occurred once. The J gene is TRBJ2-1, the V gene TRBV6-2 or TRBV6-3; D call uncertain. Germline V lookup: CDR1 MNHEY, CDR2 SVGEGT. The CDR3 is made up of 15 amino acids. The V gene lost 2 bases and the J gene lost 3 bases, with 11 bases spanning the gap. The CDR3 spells CASSYPPSGYNEQFF. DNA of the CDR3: TGTGCCAGCAGTTACCCCCCATCAGGCTACAATGAGCAGTTCTTC.

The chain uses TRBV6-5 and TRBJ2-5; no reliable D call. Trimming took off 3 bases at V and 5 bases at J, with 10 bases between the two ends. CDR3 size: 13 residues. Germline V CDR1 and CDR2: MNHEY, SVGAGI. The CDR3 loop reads CASSYGNGETQYF. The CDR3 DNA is TGTGCCAGCAGTTATGGGAACGGGGAGACCCAGTACTTC.

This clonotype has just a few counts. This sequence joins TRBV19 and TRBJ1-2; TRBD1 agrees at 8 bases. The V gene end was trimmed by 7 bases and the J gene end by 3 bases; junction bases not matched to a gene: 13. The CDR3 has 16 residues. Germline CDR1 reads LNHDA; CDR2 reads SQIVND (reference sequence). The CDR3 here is CASIPSQTGAYYGYTF. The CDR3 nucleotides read TGTGCCAGTATACCTTCCCAGACAGGGGCGTACTATGGCTACACCTTC. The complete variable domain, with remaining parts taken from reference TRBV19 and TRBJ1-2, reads DGGITQSPKYLFRKEGQNVTLSCEQNLNHDAMYWYRQDPGQGLRLIYYSQIVNDFQKGDIAEGYSVSREKKESFPLTVTSAQKNPTAFYLCASIPSQTGAYYGYTFGSGTRLTVV.

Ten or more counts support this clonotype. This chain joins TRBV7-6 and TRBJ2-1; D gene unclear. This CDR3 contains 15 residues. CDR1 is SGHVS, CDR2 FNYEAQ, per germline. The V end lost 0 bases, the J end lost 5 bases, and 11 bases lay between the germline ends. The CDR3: CASSLAGSVDNEQFF. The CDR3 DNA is TGTGCCAGCAGCTTAGCAGGCTCGGTGGACAATGAGCAGTTCTTC. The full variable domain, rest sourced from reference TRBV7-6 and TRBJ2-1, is GAGVSQSPRYKVTKRGQDVALRCDPISGHVSLYWYRQALGQGPEFLTYFNYEAQQDKSGLPNDRFSAERPEGSISTLTIQRTEQRDSAMYRCASSLAGSVDNEQFFGPGTRLTVL.

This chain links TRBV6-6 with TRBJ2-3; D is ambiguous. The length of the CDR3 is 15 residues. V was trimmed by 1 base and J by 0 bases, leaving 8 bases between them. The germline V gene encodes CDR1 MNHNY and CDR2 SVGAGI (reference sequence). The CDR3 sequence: CASSYYGSSTDTQYF. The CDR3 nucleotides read TGTGCCAGCAGTTACTACGGGTCTAGCACAGATACGCAGTATTTT.

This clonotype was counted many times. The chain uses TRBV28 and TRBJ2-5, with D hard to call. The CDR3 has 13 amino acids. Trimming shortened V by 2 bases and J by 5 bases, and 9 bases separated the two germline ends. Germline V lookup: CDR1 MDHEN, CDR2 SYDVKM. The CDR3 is CASSLPVVETQYF. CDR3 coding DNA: TGTGCCAGCAGTTTACCCGTAGTGGAGACCCAGTACTTC.

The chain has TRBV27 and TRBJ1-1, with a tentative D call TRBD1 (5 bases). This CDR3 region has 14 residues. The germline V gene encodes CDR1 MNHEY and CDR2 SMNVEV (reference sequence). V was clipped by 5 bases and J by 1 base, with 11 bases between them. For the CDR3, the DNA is TGTGCCAGCAGTCGGGGACGGGAGAACACTGAAGCTTTCTTT. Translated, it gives CASSRGRENTEAFF.

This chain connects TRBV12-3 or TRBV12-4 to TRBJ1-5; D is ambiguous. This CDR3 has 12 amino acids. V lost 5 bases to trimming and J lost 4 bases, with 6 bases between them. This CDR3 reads CASSGSNQPQHF. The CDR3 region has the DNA TGTGCCAGCAGTGGGTCGAATCAGCCCCAGCATTTT.

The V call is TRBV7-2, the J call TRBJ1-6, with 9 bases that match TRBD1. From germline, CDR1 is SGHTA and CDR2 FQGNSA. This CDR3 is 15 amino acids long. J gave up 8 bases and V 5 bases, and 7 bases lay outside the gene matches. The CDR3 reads CASSQRDRVYSPLHF. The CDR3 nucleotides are TGTGCCAGCAGCCAGCGGGACAGGGTGTATTCACCCCTCCACTTT. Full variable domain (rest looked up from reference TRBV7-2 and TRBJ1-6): GAGVSQSPSNKVTEKGKDVELRCDPISGHTALYWYRQSLGQGLEFLIYFQGNSAPDKSGLPSDRFSAERTGGSVSTLTIQRTQQEDSAVYLCASSQRDRVYSPLHFGNGTRLTVT.

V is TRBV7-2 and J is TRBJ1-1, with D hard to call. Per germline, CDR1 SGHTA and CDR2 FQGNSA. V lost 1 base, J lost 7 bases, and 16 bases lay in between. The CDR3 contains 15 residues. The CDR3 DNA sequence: TGTGCCAGCAGCTTAGTAGGCGGGCAGGCGGATGAAGCTTTCTTT. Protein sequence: CASSLVGGQADEAFF.

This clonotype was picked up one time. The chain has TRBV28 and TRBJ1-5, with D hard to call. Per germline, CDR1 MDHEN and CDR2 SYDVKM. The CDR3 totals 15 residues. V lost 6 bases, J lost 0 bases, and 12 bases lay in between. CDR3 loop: CASSMTGYSNQPQHF. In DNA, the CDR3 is TGTGCCAGCAGCATGACGGGGTATAGCAATCAGCCCCAGCATTTT.

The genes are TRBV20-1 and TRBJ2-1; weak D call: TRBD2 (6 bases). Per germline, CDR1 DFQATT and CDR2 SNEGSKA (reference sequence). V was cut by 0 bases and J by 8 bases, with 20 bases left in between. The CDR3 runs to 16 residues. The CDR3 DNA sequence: TGCAGTGCTAGAGATATTCAGACTAGATTTGCTCATGAGCAGTTCTTC. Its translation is CSARDIQTRFAHEQFF.

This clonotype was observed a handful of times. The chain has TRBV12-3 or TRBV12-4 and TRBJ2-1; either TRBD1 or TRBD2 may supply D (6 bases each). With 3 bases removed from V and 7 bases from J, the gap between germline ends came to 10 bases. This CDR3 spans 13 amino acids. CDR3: CASSFSGANEQFF. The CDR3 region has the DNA TGTGCCAGCAGTTTTTCGGGGGCGAATGAGCAGTTCTTC.

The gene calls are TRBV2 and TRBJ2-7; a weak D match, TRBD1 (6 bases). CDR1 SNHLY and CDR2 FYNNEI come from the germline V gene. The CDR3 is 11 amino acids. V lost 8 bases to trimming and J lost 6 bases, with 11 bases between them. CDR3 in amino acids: CASLFRGEQYF. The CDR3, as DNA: TGTGCCAGCCTCTTCAGGGGCGAGCAGTACTTC.

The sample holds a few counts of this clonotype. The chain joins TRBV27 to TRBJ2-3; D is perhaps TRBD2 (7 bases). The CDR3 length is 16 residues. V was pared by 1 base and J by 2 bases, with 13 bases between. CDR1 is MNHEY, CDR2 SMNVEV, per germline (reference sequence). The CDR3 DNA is TGTGCCAGCAGTTTATTGCGGGGGCCGAACACAGATACGCAGTATTTT. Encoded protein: CASSLLRGPNTDTQYF.